This entry features one T cell receptor beta chain sequence. Germline CDR1 LNHDA, CDR2 SQIVND (reference sequence). The CDR3 extends over 15 amino acids. The V gene lost 6 bases and the J gene lost 0 bases, with 9 bases spanning the gap. This specimen belongs to a study of long-term antiretroviral therapy in people with HIV. Study-level information: The earliest specimens came about a decade ahead of the 2015 immediate-ART recommendation.

Version v3.0 of the immunoSEQ assay ran at survey level. Sequencing of each sample targeted about 35,000-50,000 T-cell genomes. Profiled with immunoSEQ multiplex PCR; TCRdb holds only in-frame clones, not every one. The sample has 25,000 to 35,000 clones; about 95% are singletons. From each donor, at least one pre-ART PBMC sample and at least two post-ART PBMC samples were obtained. Cryopreserved PBMC, at roughly 0.85-11 million per sample, were present before DNA extraction. Sequencing used unsorted PBMCs, obtained 6 to 6.5 years after starting antiretroviral therapy. The sequence was collected from a young man with HIV. V is TRBV19 and J is TRBJ2-6; D is undetermined. DNA of the CDR3: TGTGCCAGTAGAGCCCGTGGCTCTGGGGCCAACGTCCTGACTTTC. This codes for CASRARGSGANVLTF.